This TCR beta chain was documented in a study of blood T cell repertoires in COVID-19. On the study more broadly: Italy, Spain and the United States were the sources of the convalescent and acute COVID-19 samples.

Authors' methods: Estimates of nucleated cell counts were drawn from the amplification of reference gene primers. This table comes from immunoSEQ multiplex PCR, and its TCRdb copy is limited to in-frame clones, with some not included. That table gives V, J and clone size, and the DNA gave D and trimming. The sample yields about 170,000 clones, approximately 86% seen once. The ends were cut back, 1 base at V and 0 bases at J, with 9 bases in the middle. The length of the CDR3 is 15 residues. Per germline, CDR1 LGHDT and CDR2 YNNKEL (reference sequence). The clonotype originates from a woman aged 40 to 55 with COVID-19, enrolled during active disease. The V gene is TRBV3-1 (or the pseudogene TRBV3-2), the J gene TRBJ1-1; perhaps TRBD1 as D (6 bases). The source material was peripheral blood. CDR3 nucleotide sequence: TGTGCCAGCAGCCAAGGGGGGCCTATGAACACTGAAGCTTTCTTT. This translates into CASSQGGPMNTEAFF.